This TCR beta chain is drawn from a study of identical twins. About this clonotype: Its antigen remains unidentified.

TCRdb used MiXCR to reprocess the 5' RACE reads, holding one entry per CDR3 protein. The sample has approximately 500,000 distinct CDR3 sequences; 20% to 25% are singletons. General study points: Conclusions relied on cross-sectional statistical analysis, not following the same donors.

Trimming took 5 bases from V and 0 from J, leaving 13 bases between them. The germline V gene has CDR1 SQVTM and CDR2 ANQGSEA. The CDR3 is 14 residues long. The same data also went into a second study, on T cells expressing NK-cell markers.

The sample taken for sequencing was CD4+ T cells sorted from blood. V is TRBV29-1 and J is TRBJ1-1; the D gene is possibly TRBD1 (6 bases). The TCR sequence derives from a woman aged 18-29 years in good health. CDR3 sequence reads: CSVFPGQLNTEAFF. CDR3 coding DNA: TGCAGCGTTTTCCCGGGACAACTGAACACTGAAGCTTTCTTT.